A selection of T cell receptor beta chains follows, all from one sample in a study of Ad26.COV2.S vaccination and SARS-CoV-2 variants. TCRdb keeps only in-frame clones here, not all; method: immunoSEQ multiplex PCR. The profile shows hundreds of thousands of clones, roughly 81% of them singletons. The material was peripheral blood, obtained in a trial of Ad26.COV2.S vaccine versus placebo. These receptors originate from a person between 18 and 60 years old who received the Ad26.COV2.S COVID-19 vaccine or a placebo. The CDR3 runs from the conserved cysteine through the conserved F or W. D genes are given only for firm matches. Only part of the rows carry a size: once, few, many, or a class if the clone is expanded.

cdr3_aa: CAWSLTGVYQETQYF
cdr3_nt: TGTGCCTGGAGTCTTACCGGGGTGTACCAAGAGACCCAGTACTTC
clone_size: .
v_call: TRBV30
d_call: .
j_call: TRBJ2-5

cdr3_aa: CASSQVASGRREETQYF
cdr3_nt: TGTGCCAGCAGCCAAGTGGCTAGCGGGAGACGGGAAGAGACCCAGTACTTC
clone_size: once
v_call: TRBV3-1/TRBV3-2
d_call: TRBD2
j_call: TRBJ2-5

cdr3_aa: CASKAGGHNEQFF
cdr3_nt: TGTGCCAGCAAGGCGGGGGGTCACAATGAGCAGTTCTTC
clone_size: .
v_call: TRBV2
d_call: TRBD2
j_call: TRBJ2-1

cdr3_aa: CASSYTIAGGNYNEQFF
cdr3_nt: TGTGCCAGCAGTTACACTATAGCGGGAGGGAACTACAATGAGCAGTTCTTC
clone_size: .
v_call: TRBV6-2/TRBV6-3
d_call: TRBD2
j_call: TRBJ2-1

cdr3_aa: CASRPGQGWWNEQFF
cdr3_nt: TGTGCCAGCCGCCCTGGGCAGGGGTGGTGGAATGAGCAGTTCTTC
clone_size: .
v_call: TRBV6-2/TRBV6-3
d_call: .
j_call: TRBJ2-1

cdr3_aa: CASSINVGQSSGNTIYF
cdr3_nt: TGTGCCAGTAGTATAAATGTAGGACAGAGCTCTGGAAACACCATATATTTT
clone_size: .
v_call: TRBV19
d_call: .
j_call: TRBJ1-3

cdr3_aa: CASSQGQHEQYF
cdr3_nt: TGTGCCAGCAGCCAGGGACAACACGAGCAGTACTTC
clone_size: .
v_call: TRBV3-1/TRBV3-2
d_call: .
j_call: TRBJ2-7

cdr3_aa: CASSYSRDRGGYTF
cdr3_nt: TGTGCCAGCAGTTACTCACGGGACAGGGGGGGCTACACCTTC
clone_size: .
v_call: TRBV6-6
d_call: TRBD1
j_call: TRBJ1-2

cdr3_aa: CASSLESSYNEQFF
cdr3_nt: TGTGCCAGCAGCTTAGAAAGCTCCTACAATGAGCAGTTCTTC
clone_size: .
v_call: TRBV7-9
d_call: .
j_call: TRBJ2-1

cdr3_aa: CSVDRAGGNYGYTF
cdr3_nt: TGCAGCGTTGACCGGGCAGGGGGGAACTATGGCTACACCTTC
clone_size: few
v_call: TRBV29-1
d_call: TRBD1
j_call: TRBJ1-2

cdr3_aa: CASSPLPGLAGGLRRETQYF
cdr3_nt: TGTGCCAGCAGTCCACTCCCGGGACTAGCGGGAGGGCTCCGACGGGAGACCCAGTACTTC
clone_size: .
v_call: TRBV6-2/TRBV6-3
d_call: TRBD2
j_call: TRBJ2-5

cdr3_aa: CASRGQGRSYGYTF
cdr3_nt: TGTGCCAGCAGGGGACAGGGCCGGAGCTATGGCTACACCTTC
clone_size: .
v_call: TRBV28
d_call: TRBD1
j_call: TRBJ1-2

cdr3_aa: CASSPRGPGNTIYF
cdr3_nt: TGTGCCAGCTCACCCAGGGGGCCCGGAAACACCATATATTTT
clone_size: .
v_call: TRBV18
d_call: TRBD1
j_call: TRBJ1-3

cdr3_aa: CASSPQGGAREQFF
cdr3_nt: TGTGCCAGCAGTCCTCAGGGGGGGGCACGGGAGCAGTTCTTC
clone_size: .
v_call: TRBV6-5
d_call: .
j_call: TRBJ2-1

cdr3_aa: CASSQEISEGHEQYF
cdr3_nt: TGTGCCAGCAGCCAAGAGATTAGTGAGGGACACGAGCAGTACTTC
clone_size: many
v_call: TRBV4-2
d_call: .
j_call: TRBJ2-7

cdr3_aa: CASSHRGDSVLNTDTQYF
cdr3_nt: TGTGCCAGCAGCCACCGGGGGGACTCCGTCCTTAACACAGATACGCAGTATTTT
clone_size: .
v_call: TRBV7-6
d_call: TRBD2
j_call: TRBJ2-3

cdr3_aa: CASSLGSGLNQPQHF
cdr3_nt: TGTGCCAGCAGCCTGGGTTCGGGACTTAATCAGCCCCAGCATTTT
clone_size: .
v_call: TRBV5-8
d_call: .
j_call: TRBJ1-5

cdr3_aa: CASSSGAYQETQYF
cdr3_nt: TGTGCCAGCAGTTCCGGCGCGTACCAAGAGACCCAGTACTTC
clone_size: .
v_call: TRBV11-2
d_call: .
j_call: TRBJ2-5

cdr3_aa: CASSTGGISYEQYF
cdr3_nt: TGCGCCAGCAGCACCGGGGGGATATCCTACGAGCAGTACTTC
clone_size: .
v_call: TRBV5-1
d_call: TRBD2
j_call: TRBJ2-7

cdr3_aa: CASGGQRLNTEAFF
cdr3_nt: TGTGCCAGTGGGGGACAGCGATTGAACACTGAAGCTTTCTTT
clone_size: .
v_call: TRBV19
d_call: TRBD1
j_call: TRBJ1-1

cdr3_aa: CASSRSVGWETQYF
cdr3_nt: TGTGCCAGCAGTCGGTCGGTCGGGTGGGAGACCCAGTACTTC
clone_size: .
v_call: TRBV6-6
d_call: .
j_call: TRBJ2-5

cdr3_aa: CASSYGPYGYTF
cdr3_nt: TGTGCCAGCAGTTACGGTCCCTATGGCTACACCTTC
clone_size: .
v_call: TRBV6-2/TRBV6-3
d_call: .
j_call: TRBJ1-2

cdr3_aa: CASSFDRGQYEQYF
cdr3_nt: TGTGCCAGCAGCTTCGACAGGGGGCAATACGAGCAGTACTTC
clone_size: .
v_call: TRBV7-2
d_call: TRBD1
j_call: TRBJ2-7

cdr3_aa: CSVAGGRSYEQYF
cdr3_nt: TGCAGCGTTGCAGGGGGCAGATCCTACGAGCAGTACTTC
clone_size: .
v_call: TRBV29-1
d_call: TRBD1
j_call: TRBJ2-7

cdr3_aa: CASSLSTGALYGYTF
cdr3_nt: TGTGCCAGCAGTTTATCGACGGGGGCACTCTATGGCTACACCTTC
clone_size: once
v_call: TRBV27
d_call: .
j_call: TRBJ1-2

cdr3_aa: CASSLATEGVDGNTIYF
cdr3_nt: TGTGCCAGCAGCTTAGCGACCGAAGGGGTTGACGGAAACACCATATATTTT
clone_size: few
v_call: TRBV7-7
d_call: .
j_call: TRBJ1-3

cdr3_aa: CASSYAHEQYF
cdr3_nt: TGTGCCAGCAGTTACGCACACGAGCAGTACTTC
clone_size: few
v_call: TRBV6-5
d_call: .
j_call: TRBJ2-7

cdr3_aa: CASSPSSGDTQYF
cdr3_nt: TGTGCCAGCTCACCGTCCTCTGGAGATACGCAGTATTTT
clone_size: .
v_call: TRBV18
d_call: .
j_call: TRBJ2-3

cdr3_aa: CASSLGWASGNYEQYF
cdr3_nt: TGTGCCAGCAGCCTGGGGTGGGCTAGCGGGAACTACGAGCAGTACTTC
clone_size: many
v_call: TRBV7-2
d_call: TRBD2
j_call: TRBJ2-7

cdr3_aa: CASSQVGADYNEQFF
cdr3_nt: TGTGCCAGCAGCCAAGTTGGGGCTGATTACAATGAGCAGTTCTTC
clone_size: once
v_call: TRBV4-2
d_call: .
j_call: TRBJ2-1

cdr3_aa: CASNPGASRQTQYF
cdr3_nt: TGTGCCAGCAACCCGGGGGCCTCTCGCCAGACCCAGTACTTC
clone_size: .
v_call: TRBV6-5
d_call: .
j_call: TRBJ2-5

cdr3_aa: CATSRGMQGAGYTF
cdr3_nt: TGTGCCACCAGCAGAGGGATGCAGGGGGCCGGCTACACCTTC
clone_size: .
v_call: TRBV15
d_call: TRBD1
j_call: TRBJ1-2

cdr3_aa: CASSFTGSSYEQYF
cdr3_nt: TGTGCCAGCAGCTTCACAGGTAGCTCCTACGAGCAGTACTTC
clone_size: .
v_call: TRBV28
d_call: .
j_call: TRBJ2-7

cdr3_aa: CASSLEFDLSKIQDTDTQYF
cdr3_nt: TGTGCCAGCAGTTTAGAATTCGATCTATCGAAAATCCAGGACACAGATACGCAGTATTTT
clone_size: .
v_call: TRBV28
d_call: .
j_call: TRBJ2-3

cdr3_aa: CAWSIPGQPAYEQYF
cdr3_nt: TGTGCCTGGAGTATTCCGGGACAGCCCGCCTACGAGCAGTACTTC
clone_size: once
v_call: TRBV30
d_call: TRBD1
j_call: TRBJ2-7

cdr3_aa: CSILVAPYEQYF
cdr3_nt: TGCAGCATTTTAGTGGCACCGTACGAGCAGTACTTC
clone_size: .
v_call: TRBV29-1
d_call: .
j_call: TRBJ2-7

cdr3_aa: CASGSEQGSEAFF
cdr3_nt: TGTGCCAGCGGATCCGAACAGGGATCCGAAGCTTTCTTT
clone_size: .
v_call: TRBV21-1
d_call: .
j_call: TRBJ1-1

cdr3_aa: CASSFSIYGYTF
cdr3_nt: TGTGCCAGCAGTTTTTCCATCTATGGCTACACCTTC
clone_size: .
v_call: TRBV12-3/TRBV12-4
d_call: .
j_call: TRBJ1-2

cdr3_aa: CASSIWDSNQPQHF
cdr3_nt: TGTGCCAGTAGTATCTGGGACTCCAATCAGCCCCAGCATTTT
clone_size: .
v_call: TRBV19
d_call: .
j_call: TRBJ1-5

cdr3_aa: CASSAESTRYF
cdr3_nt: TGTGCCAGCAGTGCAGAGTCCACTCGGTACTTC
clone_size: .
v_call: TRBV2
d_call: .
j_call: TRBJ2-7

cdr3_aa: CASSLMQGSSLANYGYTF
cdr3_nt: TGTGCCAGCAGTTTGATGCAGGGGAGTTCCCTTGCTAACTATGGCTACACCTTC
clone_size: .
v_call: TRBV28
d_call: .
j_call: TRBJ1-2

cdr3_aa: CASSWEVGTRLYSPLHF
cdr3_nt: TGCGCCAGCAGCTGGGAGGTGGGAACCCGACTATATTCACCCCTCCACTTT
clone_size: .
v_call: TRBV5-1
d_call: .
j_call: TRBJ1-6

cdr3_aa: CASSSWGGSTNEKLFF
cdr3_nt: TGTGCCAGCAGCTCGTGGGGGGGTTCAACTAATGAAAAACTGTTTTTT
clone_size: once
v_call: TRBV5-6
d_call: .
j_call: TRBJ1-4

cdr3_aa: CASSYGDFTEAFF
cdr3_nt: TGTGCCAGCAGTTATGGGGATTTCACTGAAGCTTTCTTT
clone_size: .
v_call: TRBV12-3/TRBV12-4
d_call: .
j_call: TRBJ1-1

cdr3_aa: CASSPDSRLNYGYTF
cdr3_nt: TGTGCCAGCAGCCCCGACAGCAGACTAAACTATGGCTACACCTTC
clone_size: .
v_call: TRBV7-9
d_call: .
j_call: TRBJ1-2